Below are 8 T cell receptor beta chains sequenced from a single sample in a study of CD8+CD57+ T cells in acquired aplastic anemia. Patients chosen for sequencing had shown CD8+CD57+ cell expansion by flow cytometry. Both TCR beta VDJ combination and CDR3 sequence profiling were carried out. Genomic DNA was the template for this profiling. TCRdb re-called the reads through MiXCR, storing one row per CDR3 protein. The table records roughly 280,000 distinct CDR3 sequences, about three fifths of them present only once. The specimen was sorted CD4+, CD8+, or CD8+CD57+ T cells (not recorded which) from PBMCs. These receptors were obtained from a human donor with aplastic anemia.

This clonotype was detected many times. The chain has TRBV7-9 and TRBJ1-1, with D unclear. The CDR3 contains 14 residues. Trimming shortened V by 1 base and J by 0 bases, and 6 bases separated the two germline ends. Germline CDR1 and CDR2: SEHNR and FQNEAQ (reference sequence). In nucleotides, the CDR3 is TGTGCCAGCAGCTTAGGCAGCATGAACACTGAAGCTTTCTTT. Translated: CASSLGSMNTEAFF.

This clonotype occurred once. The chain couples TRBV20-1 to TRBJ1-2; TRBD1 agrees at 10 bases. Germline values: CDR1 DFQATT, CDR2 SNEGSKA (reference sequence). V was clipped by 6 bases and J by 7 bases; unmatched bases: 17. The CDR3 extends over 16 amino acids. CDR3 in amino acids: CSAKELKTGGWGGYTF. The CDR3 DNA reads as TGCAGTGCCAAAGAGCTTAAGACAGGGGGCTGGGGTGGCTACACCTTC.

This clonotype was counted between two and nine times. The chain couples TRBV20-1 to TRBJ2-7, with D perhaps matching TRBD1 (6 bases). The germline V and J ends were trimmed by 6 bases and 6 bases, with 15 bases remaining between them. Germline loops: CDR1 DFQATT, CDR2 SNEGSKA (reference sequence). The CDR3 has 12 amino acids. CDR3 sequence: CSAAGTFLEQYF. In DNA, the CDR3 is TGCAGTGCAGCCGGGACATTCCTCGAGCAGTACTTC.

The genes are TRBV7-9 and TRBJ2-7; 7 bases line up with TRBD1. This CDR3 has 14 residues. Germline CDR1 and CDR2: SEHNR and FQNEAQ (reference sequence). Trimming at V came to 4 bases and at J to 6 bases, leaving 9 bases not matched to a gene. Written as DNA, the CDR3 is TGTGCCAGCAGCTCCCAGAAACAGGGGACCGAGCAGTACTTC. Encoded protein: CASSSQKQGTEQYF.

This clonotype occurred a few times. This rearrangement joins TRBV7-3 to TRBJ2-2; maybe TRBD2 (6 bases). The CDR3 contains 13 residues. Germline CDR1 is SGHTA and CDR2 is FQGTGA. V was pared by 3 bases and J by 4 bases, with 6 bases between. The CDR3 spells CASSLTSTGELFF. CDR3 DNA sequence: TGTGCCAGCAGCTTGACTAGCACCGGGGAGCTGTTTTTT.

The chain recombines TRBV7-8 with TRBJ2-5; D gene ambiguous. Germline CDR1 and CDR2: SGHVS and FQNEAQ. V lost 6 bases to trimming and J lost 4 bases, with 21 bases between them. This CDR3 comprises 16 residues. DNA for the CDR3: TGTGCCAGCAGGATGTTAGGCGGCGCCATCGCAGAGACCCAGTACTTC. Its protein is CASRMLGGAIAETQYF.

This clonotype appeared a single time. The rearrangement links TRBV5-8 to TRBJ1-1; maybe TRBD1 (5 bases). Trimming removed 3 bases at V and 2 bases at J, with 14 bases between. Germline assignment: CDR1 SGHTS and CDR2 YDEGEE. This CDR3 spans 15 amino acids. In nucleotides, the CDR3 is TGTGCCAGCAGCTGGGCCCAGGGAAGCAACACTGAAGCTTTCTTT. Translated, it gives CASSWAQGSNTEAFF.

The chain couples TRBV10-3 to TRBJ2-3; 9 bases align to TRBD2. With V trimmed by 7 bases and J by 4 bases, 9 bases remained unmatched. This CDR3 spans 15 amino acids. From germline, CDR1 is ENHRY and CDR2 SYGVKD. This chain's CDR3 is CAIKGSQRGADTQYF. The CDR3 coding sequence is TGTGCCATCAAGGGTAGCCAGCGGGGGGCAGATACGCAGTATTTT.